A single sample is the source of the 31 T cell receptor beta chains below, sequenced in a study of vaccination and CD4 T cells after COVID-19. Cultured CD4+ T-cell DNA underwent Oncomine TCR Beta short-read sequencing. TCRdb reanalysed the PCR reads using MiXCR and keeps one entry per CDR3 protein. The data contain several thousand distinct CDR3 sequences, approximately 37% of them seen just once; the ten biggest clones take up 13%. No antigen has been assigned to these receptors. The sample's treatment: approximately nine-day PBMC culture with coronavirus spike peptide pools or control peptides (ViraFEST assay). Collection of the unexposed donor's CD4+ T cells took place before the COVID-19 pandemic (2011-2018). The specimen was CD4+ T cells from blood, cultured in vitro. The receptors were sampled from a human donor in good health.

J is TRBJ2-5 and V is TRBV6-2 or TRBV6-3; 8 nucleotides agree with TRBD2. J was trimmed by 5 bases and V by 9 bases; bases with no gene match: 11. The germline CDR1 and CDR2 sequences are MNHEY and SVGEGT. The CDR3 loop spans 14 amino acids. The CDR3 sequence is CASVRAGAEETQYF. CDR3 DNA: TGTGCCAGTGTGAGAGCGGGAGCGGAGGAGACCCAGTACTTC.

Written as DNA, the CDR3 is TGTGCCAGCAGCCTCACGACTAGCGGGAGCACAGATACGCAGTATTTT. The encoded protein is CASSLTTSGSTDTQYF. The chain has TRBV7-9 and TRBJ2-3; 10 nucleotides agree with TRBD2. The germline CDR1 and CDR2 sequences are SEHNR and FQNEAQ (reference sequence). The CDR3 runs 16 residues. Trimming cost V 5 bases and J 0 bases; bases outside gene matches: 5.

This clonotype appeared a few times. V gene TRBV20-1 combines with J gene TRBJ1-2, with D perhaps TRBD1 (5 bases). The V gene lost 0 bases and the J gene lost 0 bases, with 11 bases spanning the gap. The length of the CDR3 is 15 residues. Germline V gives CDR1 DFQATT, CDR2 SNEGSKA (reference sequence). The CDR3 region is CSARDRGGANYGYTF. CDR3 coding DNA: TGCAGTGCTAGAGATAGGGGCGGAGCTAACTATGGCTACACCTTC.

The table lists this clonotype with a few counts. The gene calls are TRBV6-1 and TRBJ1-5; no clear D. V lost 5 bases and J lost 3, with 14 bases in between. The CDR3 runs to 15 residues. Germline V lookup: CDR1 MNHNS, CDR2 SASEGT. CDR3 sequence reads: CASSRVTPHNQPQHF. The CDR3 DNA is TGTGCCAGCAGTCGGGTTACTCCACACAATCAGCCCCAGCATTTT.

The chain uses TRBV20-1 and TRBJ2-7, with D perhaps matching TRBD2 (7 bases). CDR1 is DFQATT and CDR2 is SNEGSKA in the germline V gene (reference sequence). V lost 6 bases, J lost 0 bases, and 18 bases lay in between. The CDR3 totals 15 residues. The CDR3 coding sequence is TGCAGTGCCGGAGGGGGGAGGGGCTCCTCCTACGAGCAGTACTTC. Translation gives CSAGGGRGSSYEQYF.

This clonotype was seen just once. The chain employs TRBV20-1 and TRBJ2-7, with D unresolved. Germline V gene sequence: CDR1 DFQATT, CDR2 SNEGSKA (reference sequence). This CDR3 contains 12 residues. Trimming stripped 3 bases from V and 2 bases from J, with 8 bases between. CDR3: CSARPMAYEQYF. The DNA for the CDR3 is TGCAGTGCTAGGCCGATGGCCTACGAGCAGTACTTC.

This clonotype was recorded once. The chain is built from TRBV6-1 and TRBJ2-2; D perhaps matches TRBD2 (6 bases). Per germline, CDR1 MNHNS and CDR2 SASEGT. This CDR3 has 14 residues. The V end lost 8 bases, the J end lost 2 bases, and 12 bases lay between the germline ends. The CDR3 region has the DNA TGTGCCAGCGTTAGGGCGGGAAACACCGGGGAGCTGTTTTTT. Residues: CASVRAGNTGELFF.

V usage is TRBV11-3 and J usage is TRBJ2-2; D gene uncertain. The CDR3 spans 13 residues. Germline V gene data show CDR1 as SGHNT and CDR2 as YENEEA. Deletions cut 1 base from V and 5 bases from J, with 5 bases between. The CDR3 spells CASSLAGTGELFF. The CDR3 bases are TGTGCCAGCAGCTTAGCTGGGACCGGGGAGCTGTTTTTT.

This clonotype showed up just a few times. J is TRBJ1-6 and V is TRBV6-2 or TRBV6-3, with D perhaps matching TRBD1 (6 bases). Germline loops: CDR1 MNHEY, CDR2 SVGEGT. V lost 6 bases to trimming and J lost 10 bases, with 16 bases between them. This CDR3 has 14 amino acids. The CDR3 region has the DNA TGTGCCAGCAGCCCAGGGGCCCCGAAGTCACCCCTCCACTTT. Translating it yields CASSPGAPKSPLHF.

The chain employs TRBV6-1 and TRBJ2-3; D unclear. The CDR3 length is 13 residues. Germline CDR1 MNHNS, CDR2 SASEGT. The ends were cut back, 5 bases at V and 2 bases at J, with 8 bases in the middle. The CDR3 DNA sequence: TGTGCCAGCAGTACGGGCCACACAGATACGCAGTATTTT. Translating gives CASSTGHTDTQYF.

The rearrangement links TRBV20-1 to TRBJ2-1; D possibly corresponds to TRBD1 (5 bases). Trimming shortened V by 0 bases and J by 10 bases, and 13 bases separated the two germline ends. The CDR3 loop spans 13 amino acids. The V gene's germline CDR1 is DFQATT and CDR2 SNEGSKA (reference sequence). The DNA of the CDR3 is TGCAGTGCTAGAGATCAGGGCCTCAGGGAGCAGTTCTTC. This codes for CSARDQGLREQFF.

The rearrangement links TRBV7-8 to TRBJ1-1, with D unclear. V was cut by 1 base and J by 5 bases, with 5 bases left in between. This CDR3 is built from 12 residues. Germline lookup yields CDR1 SGHVS and CDR2 FQNEAQ. The CDR3 reads CASSLGETEAFF. Here the CDR3 DNA reads TGTGCCAGCAGCTTAGGGGAGACTGAAGCTTTCTTT.

This chain links TRBV5-5 with TRBJ1-5; TRBD1 is a possible D gene (5 bases). V dropped 4 bases and J dropped 9 bases, with 17 bases sitting between them. Germline CDR1 reads SGHKS; CDR2 reads YYEKEE (reference sequence). The CDR3 contains 14 residues. The CDR3 region has the DNA TGTGCCAGCAGCCCGACAGAGATTCTTCGGCCCCAGCATTTT. This codes for CASSPTEILRPQHF.

V and J are TRBV19 and TRBJ1-1, with no clear D. Trimming pared 6 bases from V and 4 bases from J, leaving 15 bases between. There are 14 residues in the CDR3. The germline CDR1 and CDR2 sequences are LNHDA and SQIVND (reference sequence). DNA of the CDR3: TGTGCCAGTAGAAAGACGGATCGTGGCACTGAAGCTTTCTTT. It yields the protein CASRKTDRGTEAFF.

V usage is TRBV24-1 and J usage is TRBJ2-1; weak D call: TRBD1 (6 bases). CDR3 length equals 16 residues. In germline, CDR1 is KGHDR, CDR2 SFDVKD. Trimming cost V 4 bases and J 2 bases, with 14 bases left between them. The CDR3 DNA reads TGTGCCACCAGTGAGCCCGACAGGTCTCCCTACAATGAGCAGTTCTTC. Translating it yields CATSEPDRSPYNEQFF.

There are a few counts of this clonotype. This chain uses TRBV6-1 with TRBJ2-1; D gene unclear. The CDR3 is 12 residues long. V was pared by 3 bases and J by 9 bases, with 9 bases between. Germline V gene sequence: CDR1 MNHNS, CDR2 SASEGT. The CDR3 is CASSEVGIEQFF. CDR3 coding DNA: TGTGCCAGCAGTGAGGTTGGAATTGAGCAGTTCTTC.

The rearrangement links TRBV11-2 to TRBJ2-7, with a tentative D call TRBD1 (5 bases). The CDR3 contains 16 residues. Trimming took off 4 bases at V and 4 bases at J, with 20 bases between the two ends. Germline V gene sequence: CDR1 SGHAT, CDR2 FQNNGV. Written as DNA, the CDR3 is TGTGCCAGCAGCTCCCTGAGTAGGCAGGGTCAATACGAGCAGTACTTC. It specifies CASSSLSRQGQYEQYF.

In this sample, this clonotype turned up a few times. The V gene is TRBV6-5, the J gene TRBJ1-5; D is perhaps TRBD1 (6 bases). V shed 0 bases and J shed 7 bases, with 13 bases lying between them. The CDR3 totals 15 residues. The germline V gene encodes CDR1 MNHEY and CDR2 SVGAGI. CDR3 coding DNA: TGTGCCAGCAGTTACTCCCAATCAGGGGAACAGCCCCAGCATTTT. Translating it yields CASSYSQSGEQPQHF.

The chain employs TRBV19 and TRBJ2-1; no clear D gene. Trimming removed 5 bases at V and 8 bases at J, with 7 bases between. The germline gives CDR1 LNHDA, CDR2 SQIVND (reference sequence). The length of the CDR3 is 11 residues. CDR3: CASSSLYEQFF. CDR3 sequence (DNA): TGTGCCAGTAGTTCCCTTTATGAGCAGTTCTTC.

J is TRBJ2-1 and V is TRBV11-2, with D perhaps matching TRBD2 (7 bases). Germline loops: CDR1 SGHAT, CDR2 FQNNGV. The V gene lost 4 bases and the J gene lost 2 bases, with 21 bases spanning the gap. This CDR3 spans 18 amino acids. This CDR3 reads CASSSLRGGGPTYNEQFF. For the CDR3, the DNA is TGTGCCAGCAGCTCCCTCCGGGGCGGGGGCCCTACCTACAATGAGCAGTTCTTC.

The chain combines TRBV19 with TRBJ1-5; the D is unclear. The ends were cut back, 4 bases at V and 0 bases at J, with 10 bases in the middle. The CDR3 covers 15 residues. Germline CDR1 is LNHDA and CDR2 is SQIVND (reference sequence). This CDR3 reads CASSTLAGSNQPQHF. The CDR3 bases are TGTGCCAGTAGTACCCTGGCGGGTAGCAATCAGCCCCAGCATTTT.

The rearrangement links TRBV19 to TRBJ2-7; D is unclear. The germline gives CDR1 LNHDA, CDR2 SQIVND (reference sequence). With 8 bases removed from V and 3 bases from J, the gap between germline ends came to 8 bases. The CDR3 covers 11 residues. The CDR3 DNA sequence: TGTGCCAGTGGCACGGGCTACGAGCAGTACTTC. As protein: CASGTGYEQYF.

The chain recombines TRBV6-1 with TRBJ2-7; TRBD2 might be the D (6 bases). The V end was cut by 4 bases, the J end by 0 bases, with 13 bases between. The germline V gene encodes CDR1 MNHNS and CDR2 SASEGT. The CDR3 has 15 amino acids. In DNA form, the CDR3 reads TGTGCCAGCAGTGGGTCTGGACTAAACTCCTACGAGCAGTACTTC. Translation: CASSGSGLNSYEQYF.

Only a few counts were recorded for this clonotype. The CDR3 DNA reads as TGTGCCAGCAGTTCAGAAACCGCGGCCTATGGCTACACCTTC. Its protein is CASSSETAAYGYTF. The chain joins TRBV2 to TRBJ1-2; D not certain. Trimming removed 5 bases from V and 4 bases from J, with 14 bases in between. The CDR3 extends over 14 amino acids. The V gene's germline CDR1 is SNHLY and CDR2 FYNNEI. Full variable domain (rest looked up from reference TRBV2 and TRBJ1-2): EPEVTQTPSHQVTQMGQEVILRCVPISNHLYFYWYRQILGQKVEFLVSFYNNEISEKSEIFDDQFSVERPDGSNFTLKIRSTKLEDSAMYFCASSSETAAYGYTFGSGTRLTVV.

This clonotype showed up just once. The chain has TRBV29-1 and TRBJ2-1; tentative D call: TRBD1 (6 bases). The V end was cut by 3 bases, the J end by 4 bases, with 19 bases between. Germline V CDR1 and CDR2: SQVTM, ANQGSEA. The CDR3 sequence is 16 residues long. CDR3 coding DNA: TGCAGCGTTGAGGATGGGACGGGGACAAAATACAATGAGCAGTTCTTC. Its protein product is CSVEDGTGTKYNEQFF.

This sequence joins TRBV20-1 and TRBJ2-1, with 9 bases fitting TRBD2. This CDR3 has 14 amino acids. After removal of 0 bases from V and 8 bases from J, the junction contained 5 bases not matched to a gene. The germline CDR1 and CDR2 sequences are DFQATT and SNEGSKA (reference sequence). CDR3 in DNA: TGCAGTGCTAGAGATAGCGGGAGAATTGATGAGCAGTTCTTC. Translation: CSARDSGRIDEQFF.

This sequence joins TRBV10-2 and TRBJ2-7, with a possible D match to TRBD2 (5 bases). The V gene's germline CDR1 is WSHSY and CDR2 SAAADI. V dropped 0 bases and J dropped 5 bases, with 11 bases sitting between them. The CDR3 is 14 residues long. The chain's CDR3 is CASSESGMVHEQYF. As DNA, the CDR3 is TGCGCCAGCAGTGAGTCCGGGATGGTCCACGAGCAGTACTTC.

This clonotype came up a few times. The chain joins TRBV20-1 to TRBJ2-1; tentatively, D is TRBD1 (6 bases). Germline V CDR1 and CDR2: DFQATT, SNEGSKA (reference sequence). The CDR3 extends over 15 amino acids. Trimming removed 6 bases at V and 0 bases at J, with 15 bases between. Written as DNA, the CDR3 is TGCAGTGCCCCAAACAGGGCACGCTCCTACAATGAGCAGTTCTTC. It codes for CSAPNRARSYNEQFF.

This sequence joins TRBV6-2 or TRBV6-3 and TRBJ1-1, with D hard to call. The V end was cut by 4 bases, the J end by 7 bases, with 19 bases between. This CDR3 is 15 amino acids long. Looked up from germline, CDR1 is MNHEY and CDR2 is SVGEGT. The CDR3: CASSWQKGRSGEAFF. The CDR3 DNA reads as TGTGCCAGCAGTTGGCAAAAAGGGCGGTCTGGTGAAGCTTTCTTT.

This clonotype has only a few counts. The chain employs TRBV6-4 and TRBJ1-6; D possibly corresponds to TRBD1 (6 bases). V dropped 3 bases and J dropped 5 bases, with 11 bases sitting between them. The germline gives CDR1 MRHNA, CDR2 SNTAGT. The length of the CDR3 is 15 residues. The CDR3 sequence is CASSEGAGNNSPLHF. The CDR3 nucleotides are TGTGCCAGCAGTGAGGGGGCAGGAAATAATTCACCCCTCCACTTT.

The chain combines TRBV19 with TRBJ2-2; D remains ambiguous. Germline V gene sequence: CDR1 LNHDA, CDR2 SQIVND (reference sequence). Trimming removed 5 bases at V and 7 bases at J, with 5 bases between. The CDR3 length is 11 residues. The CDR3 DNA sequence: TGTGCCAGTAGTGTGATCGGGGAGCTGTTTTTT. Translated, it gives CASSVIGELFF.